This T cell receptor (beta chain) was profiled in a study of identifying expanded T cells in peripheral blood. General observations from the study: Variance in clone template counts between approximately 2-week samples significantly increased with total template count across all healthy donors.

Germline V gives CDR1 SGHVS, CDR2 FNYEAQ. The CDR3 covers 14 residues. V dropped 0 bases and J dropped 4; count of bases not matched to a gene: 0. About this clone: What it binds is not known.

During the collection period, no donor immune events like infections were recorded. Using immunoSEQ multiplex PCR, the repertoire was profiled, and TCRdb retains in-frame clones only, with some absent. The data hold approximately 85,000 clones, with 85% to 90% observed a single time. The chain is built from TRBV7-6 and TRBJ1-3; 7 positions match TRBD1. The sequenced sample consisted of blood. The sequence derives from a person between 18 and 75 years old in good health. In nucleotides, the CDR3 is TGTGCCAGCAGCTTAGCGGGACAGGGAAACACCATATATTTT. Amino acids: CASSLAGQGNTIYF.